The clone carrying this T cell receptor beta chain was seen ten or more times. Its antigen remains unidentified. MiXCR, applied by TCRdb to the 5' RACE reads, yields one record per CDR3 protein. Of approximately 500,000 distinct CDR3 sequences listed, around a quarter are singletons. The data derive from a study of T-cell memory formation after mild COVID-19. Study-level background: The study found TCR clusters largely donor specific.

Study-wide results and limits: Clones contracting across day 15 to 85 had a balanced CD4/CD8 profile; later expanding clones leaned CD4+. Several responding clones turned up in pre-infection memory, indicating that cross-reactive memory may have taken part.

Source material: PBMCs or a T cell subset sorted from them (not recorded which). The TCR sequence derives from an adult woman who had mild COVID-19 (a few samples of this study predate the infection). Cell type and time point are not known.

CDR3 sequence: CASSLNAGTSYNEQFF. For the CDR3, the DNA is TGTGCCAGCAGCTTAAATGCGGGGACCTCCTACAATGAGCAGTTCTTC. The chain couples TRBV7-9 to TRBJ2-1, with D possibly matching TRBD2 (6 bases). The CDR3 is made up of 16 amino acids. The germline V and J ends were trimmed by 2 bases and 0 bases, with 11 bases remaining between them. From germline, CDR1 is SEHNR and CDR2 FQNEAQ (reference sequence).